These T cell receptor beta chains were read from a single sample in a study of blood T cell repertoires in COVID-19. Sequenced by immunoSEQ multiplex PCR; TCRdb stores in-frame clones only, minus some. The sample includes roughly 180,000 clones, roughly four fifths of them seen just once. Sequencing was done on a sample of peripheral blood. The origin of the receptors is a middle-aged woman with COVID-19, enrolled during active disease. Each CDR3 is given with its conserved first and last residue. A D gene is named only where the DNA matches it firmly. Where a row states a size, it is once, few, many or the class of an expanded clone; other rows omit it.

abundance: .; j_gene: TRBJ2-7; len: 13; v_gene: TRBV7-9; d_gene: .; CDR3nt: TGTGCCAGCAGCAAGGACTGGGAATACGAGCAGTACTTC; CDR3aa: CASSKDWEYEQYF
abundance: .; j_gene: TRBJ2-2; len: 14; v_gene: TRBV29-1; d_gene: .; CDR3nt: TGCAGCGCTTCGCCACAGGGCTCGGCCGGGGAGCTGTTTTTT; CDR3aa: CSASPQGSAGELFF
abundance: .; j_gene: TRBJ2-2; len: 16; v_gene: TRBV5-4; d_gene: .; CDR3nt: TGTGCCAGCAGCTTTCCCTTGGGAGGGGGCACCGGGGAGCTGTTTTTT; CDR3aa: CASSFPLGGGTGELFF
abundance: .; j_gene: TRBJ2-1; len: 14; v_gene: TRBV29-1; d_gene: TRBD1; CDR3nt: TGCAGCGTTGGGCCAGGGGGCTTTAGCAATGAGCAGTTCTTC; CDR3aa: CSVGPGGFSNEQFF
abundance: .; j_gene: TRBJ2-7; len: 13; v_gene: TRBV12-3/TRBV12-4; d_gene: .; CDR3nt: TGTGCCAGCAGTTCCGGGGGATTTGGCGAGCAGTACTTC; CDR3aa: CASSSGGFGEQYF
abundance: .; j_gene: TRBJ2-3; len: 16; v_gene: TRBV21-1; d_gene: .; CDR3nt: TGTGCCAGCCAAACCAGGGAAGGACTAGCGGGTTTTGCGCAGTATTTT; CDR3aa: CASQTREGLAGFAQYF
abundance: .; j_gene: TRBJ2-2; len: 14; v_gene: TRBV5-1; d_gene: .; CDR3nt: TGCGCCAGCAGCTTGGGTGGGGCCTCCGGGGAGCTGTTTTTT; CDR3aa: CASSLGGASGELFF
abundance: .; j_gene: TRBJ1-2; len: 15; v_gene: TRBV3-1/TRBV3-2; d_gene: .; CDR3nt: TGTGCCAGCAGCCAAGTAGCGGGGACCATGAATGGCTACACCTTC; CDR3aa: CASSQVAGTMNGYTF
abundance: .; j_gene: TRBJ2-1; len: 21; v_gene: TRBV24-1; d_gene: .; CDR3nt: TGTGCCACCAGTGATTTATCGTCGCCTAAAGGGAGGCTCAACTCCTACAATGAGCAGTTCTTC; CDR3aa: CATSDLSSPKGRLNSYNEQFF
abundance: .; j_gene: TRBJ2-1; len: 16; v_gene: TRBV7-3; d_gene: .; CDR3nt: TGTGCCAGCAGCTTACAAGCCAGCGAGTCCTACAATGAGCAGTTCTTC; CDR3aa: CASSLQASESYNEQFF
abundance: .; j_gene: TRBJ2-2; len: 14; v_gene: TRBV11-3; d_gene: .; CDR3nt: TGTGCCAGCAGCCAGGGAAGGGCCCCCGGGGAGCTGTTTTTT; CDR3aa: CASSQGRAPGELFF
abundance: .; j_gene: TRBJ1-3; len: 15; v_gene: TRBV5-4; d_gene: .; CDR3nt: TGTGCCAGCAGCTTGGATGAGGGCCCTGGAAACACCATATATTTT; CDR3aa: CASSLDEGPGNTIYF
abundance: .; j_gene: TRBJ2-5; len: 15; v_gene: TRBV5-1; d_gene: TRBD1; CDR3nt: TGCGCCAGCAGCGGGACAGGGGCTCTCCAAGAGACCCAGTACTTC; CDR3aa: CASSGTGALQETQYF
abundance: .; j_gene: TRBJ2-7; len: 15; v_gene: TRBV5-1; d_gene: .; CDR3nt: TGCGCCAGCAGCTTCACCGACTTCGCCTATTACGAGCAGTACTTC; CDR3aa: CASSFTDFAYYEQYF
abundance: .; j_gene: TRBJ2-1; len: 11; v_gene: TRBV2; d_gene: .; CDR3nt: TGTGCCAGCAGTCTTCCGGGACTTCAGTTCTTC; CDR3aa: CASSLPGLQFF
abundance: .; j_gene: TRBJ2-1; len: 16; v_gene: TRBV5-1; d_gene: TRBD2; CDR3nt: TGCGCCAGCAGCACGATGACTAGCGGGGGGTACAATGAGCAGTTCTTC; CDR3aa: CASSTMTSGGYNEQFF
abundance: .; j_gene: TRBJ2-1; len: 15; v_gene: TRBV29-1; d_gene: TRBD2; CDR3nt: TGCAGCGGATACGGCGGGAGGGCCCAAAGCAATGAGCAGTTCTTC; CDR3aa: CSGYGGRAQSNEQFF
abundance: .; j_gene: TRBJ1-1; len: 14; v_gene: TRBV5-1; d_gene: TRBD1; CDR3nt: TGCGCCAGCAGCAAGGGACAGGGATACTTTGAAGCTTTCTTT; CDR3aa: CASSKGQGYFEAFF
abundance: .; j_gene: TRBJ1-5; len: 14; v_gene: TRBV5-1; d_gene: .; CDR3nt: TGCGCCAGCAGCTTGGGACAGGACAATCAGCCCCAGCATTTT; CDR3aa: CASSLGQDNQPQHF
abundance: .; j_gene: TRBJ1-4; len: 13; v_gene: TRBV4-1; d_gene: .; CDR3nt: TGCGCCAGCAGCCAATCGCCGGGGGAAAAACTGTTTTTT; CDR3aa: CASSQSPGEKLFF
abundance: .; j_gene: TRBJ2-1; len: 14; v_gene: TRBV3-1/TRBV3-2; d_gene: .; CDR3nt: TGTGCCAGCAGCCAAGGGGCCGGGAACGATGAGCAGTTCTTC; CDR3aa: CASSQGAGNDEQFF
abundance: .; j_gene: TRBJ1-2; len: 14; v_gene: TRBV28; d_gene: .; CDR3nt: TGTGCCAGCACCTTTCTTGGAGGACCCTATGGCTACACCTTC; CDR3aa: CASTFLGGPYGYTF
abundance: .; j_gene: TRBJ1-1; len: 15; v_gene: TRBV6-5; d_gene: .; CDR3nt: TGTGCCAGCAAAAGTCCTGAGCGATTGAACACTGAAGCTTTCTTT; CDR3aa: CASKSPERLNTEAFF
abundance: .; j_gene: TRBJ2-1; len: 15; v_gene: TRBV5-4; d_gene: .; CDR3nt: TGTGCCAGCAGCTCGATCCCCGATCCCGGGAATGAGCAGTTCTTC; CDR3aa: CASSSIPDPGNEQFF
abundance: .; j_gene: TRBJ2-5; len: 19; v_gene: TRBV11-2; d_gene: TRBD1; CDR3nt: TGTGCCAGCAGCTTAGATAGTTGGGGACAGCTCTCGTACCAAGAGACCCAGTACTTC; CDR3aa: CASSLDSWGQLSYQETQYF
abundance: .; j_gene: TRBJ2-3; len: 13; v_gene: TRBV19; d_gene: .; CDR3nt: TGTGCCAGTAGTATTTATAACACAGATACGCAGTATTTT; CDR3aa: CASSIYNTDTQYF
abundance: .; j_gene: TRBJ2-3; len: 15; v_gene: TRBV19; d_gene: TRBD1; CDR3nt: TGTGCCAGTAGTATGACAGGGTCCGGCACAGATACGCAGTATTTT; CDR3aa: CASSMTGSGTDTQYF
abundance: .; j_gene: TRBJ2-7; len: 14; v_gene: TRBV19; d_gene: .; CDR3nt: TGTGCCAGTAGTATTCGGGGTTTTCCCTACGAGCAGTACTTC; CDR3aa: CASSIRGFPYEQYF
abundance: once; j_gene: TRBJ1-2; len: 15; v_gene: TRBV19; d_gene: TRBD1; CDR3nt: TGTGCCAGTAGAGGGGCCCAGCGACAGGGCTATGGCTACACCTTC; CDR3aa: CASRGAQRQGYGYTF
abundance: .; j_gene: TRBJ2-7; len: 14; v_gene: TRBV2; d_gene: .; CDR3nt: TGTGCCAGCAGTACTCGAACCACAGGGCACGAGCAGTACTTC; CDR3aa: CASSTRTTGHEQYF
abundance: .; j_gene: TRBJ1-1; len: 15; v_gene: TRBV19; d_gene: .; CDR3nt: TGTGCCAGTAGTAGGAGGCAGGGGTCGAACACTGAAGCTTTCTTT; CDR3aa: CASSRRQGSNTEAFF
abundance: once; j_gene: TRBJ2-5; len: 14; v_gene: TRBV15; d_gene: TRBD1; CDR3nt: TGTGCCACCAGCACCCCAGGGGGTGGTGAGACCCAGTACTTC; CDR3aa: CATSTPGGGETQYF
abundance: .; j_gene: TRBJ2-1; len: 13; v_gene: TRBV3-1/TRBV3-2; d_gene: .; CDR3nt: TGTGCCAGCAGACGGACATCATACAATGAGCAGTTCTTC; CDR3aa: CASRRTSYNEQFF
abundance: .; j_gene: TRBJ1-1; len: 13; v_gene: TRBV11-1; d_gene: .; CDR3nt: TGTGCCAGTCAGGCCGGGGACTACACTGAAGCTTTCTTT; CDR3aa: CASQAGDYTEAFF
abundance: .; j_gene: TRBJ1-1; len: 17; v_gene: TRBV5-1; d_gene: .; CDR3nt: TGCGCCAGCAGCTCCCTCACTCGGGCGGCCGGGGGAACTGAAGCTTTCTTT; CDR3aa: CASSSLTRAAGGTEAFF
abundance: few; j_gene: TRBJ2-7; len: 14; v_gene: TRBV7-8; d_gene: .; CDR3nt: TGTGCCAGCAGCTTTTACCCCACCGGCTACGAGCAGTACTTC; CDR3aa: CASSFYPTGYEQYF
abundance: .; j_gene: TRBJ2-5; len: 14; v_gene: TRBV4-1; d_gene: TRBD1; CDR3nt: TGCGCCAGCAGCCAAGGACAGGGTCTGAAGACCCAGTACTTC; CDR3aa: CASSQGQGLKTQYF
abundance: .; j_gene: TRBJ1-1; len: 16; v_gene: TRBV5-6; d_gene: .; CDR3nt: TGTGCCAGCAGCTTGGTGCAGGGTCGATGGTACACTGAAGCTTTCTTT; CDR3aa: CASSLVQGRWYTEAFF
abundance: once; j_gene: TRBJ2-7; len: 13; v_gene: TRBV28; d_gene: TRBD1; CDR3nt: TGTGCCATCTCCGGACAGGTTTTCCGCGAGCAGTACTTC; CDR3aa: CAISGQVFREQYF
abundance: .; j_gene: TRBJ1-5; len: 14; v_gene: TRBV6-5; d_gene: .; CDR3nt: TGTGCCAGCAAACGGGCCGGACAAGGTCAGCCCCAGCATTTT; CDR3aa: CASKRAGQGQPQHF
abundance: .; j_gene: TRBJ1-5; len: 12; v_gene: TRBV4-1; d_gene: .; CDR3nt: TGCGCCAGCAGTGTAGGGGGTCAGCCCCAGCATTTT; CDR3aa: CASSVGGQPQHF
abundance: .; j_gene: TRBJ1-2; len: 14; v_gene: TRBV5-6; d_gene: .; CDR3nt: TGTGCCAGCAGCAGGGGGAGGGGTAACTATGGCTACACCTTC; CDR3aa: CASSRGRGNYGYTF
abundance: .; j_gene: TRBJ2-2; len: 14; v_gene: TRBV19; d_gene: TRBD1; CDR3nt: TGTGCCAGTTTGGACAGGGGCGACACCGGGGAGCTGTTTTTT; CDR3aa: CASLDRGDTGELFF
abundance: .; j_gene: TRBJ1-4; len: 15; v_gene: TRBV5-1; d_gene: .; CDR3nt: TGCGCCAGCAGCTTGACACACCCCCTCAATGAAAAACTGTTTTTT; CDR3aa: CASSLTHPLNEKLFF
abundance: .; j_gene: TRBJ1-4; len: 15; v_gene: TRBV19; d_gene: TRBD1; CDR3nt: TGTGCCAGTAGTGCCACGGACAGGAAAAATGAAAAACTGTTTTTT; CDR3aa: CASSATDRKNEKLFF
abundance: .; j_gene: TRBJ1-1; len: 12; v_gene: TRBV23-1; d_gene: .; CDR3nt: TGCGCCAGCAGTCAGGGGGCGCGCACAACTTTCTTT; CDR3aa: CASSQGARTTFF